These 3 T cell receptor beta chains share one sample of origin, sequenced in a study of T cell changes during pregnancy in multiple sclerosis. Assay: immunoSEQ multiplex PCR; the TCRdb copy retains only in-frame clones and omits some. The table includes just over 50,000 clones, about nine tenths detected once. Sequences were derived from CD4+ T cells from peripheral blood mononuclear cells, sampled after pregnancy. All receptors come from a female donor with multiple sclerosis, enrolled in a pregnancy study.

The chain employs TRBV7-2 and TRBJ1-5; 9 bases are a match to TRBD1. Per germline, CDR1 SGHTA and CDR2 FQGNSA. After removal of 5 bases from V and 0 bases from J, the junction contained 5 bases not matched to a gene. CDR3 size: 16 residues. The CDR3 sequence: CASSEDRGRSNQPQHF. The CDR3 DNA reads as TGTGCCAGCAGCGAGGACAGGGGTCGTAGCAATCAGCCCCAGCATTTT.

The V call is TRBV27, the J call TRBJ2-7; possibly TRBD2 for D (5 bases). The germline V gene has CDR1 MNHEY and CDR2 SMNVEV (reference sequence). The CDR3 totals 15 residues. V lost 1 base and J lost 5, with 15 bases in between. CDR3 DNA: TGTGCCAGCAGTTTATATCGGGGAAAAGTAAACGAGCAGTACTTC. Translating gives CASSLYRGKVNEQYF.

The chain has TRBV28 and TRBJ1-2; D is perhaps TRBD1 (5 bases). Germline lookup yields CDR1 MDHEN and CDR2 SYDVKM. V was clipped by 4 bases and J by 4 bases, with 16 bases between them. The CDR3 spans 15 residues. The DNA for the CDR3 is TGTGCCAGCAGTTCACCTTTGGGGGGTGGCTATGGCTACACCTTC. This encodes CASSSPLGGGYGYTF.